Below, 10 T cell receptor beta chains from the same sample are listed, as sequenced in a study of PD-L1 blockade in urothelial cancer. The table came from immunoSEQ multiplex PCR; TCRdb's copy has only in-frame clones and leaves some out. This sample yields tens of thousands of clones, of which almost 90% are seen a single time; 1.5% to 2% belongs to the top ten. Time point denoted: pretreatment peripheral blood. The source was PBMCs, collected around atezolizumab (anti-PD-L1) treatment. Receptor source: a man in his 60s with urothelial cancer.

In nucleotides, the CDR3 is TGTGCCAGCAGCTTGGCGGGAGGACCTGGAAACACCATATATTTT. Encoded protein: CASSLAGGPGNTIYF. This chain connects TRBV5-4 to TRBJ1-3; D unresolved. V was cut by 0 bases and J by 2 bases, with 9 bases left in between. Per the germline V gene, CDR1 is SGHNT and CDR2 is YYREEE (reference sequence). CDR3 size: 15 residues. The full variable domain, in which reference TRBV5-4 and TRBJ1-3 provide the parts outside the CDR3, is ETGVTQSPTHLIKTRGQQVTLRCSSQSGHNTVSWYQQALGQGPQFIFQYYREEENGRGNFPPRFSGLQFPNYSSELNVNALELDDSALYLCASSLAGGPGNTIYFGEGSWLTVV.

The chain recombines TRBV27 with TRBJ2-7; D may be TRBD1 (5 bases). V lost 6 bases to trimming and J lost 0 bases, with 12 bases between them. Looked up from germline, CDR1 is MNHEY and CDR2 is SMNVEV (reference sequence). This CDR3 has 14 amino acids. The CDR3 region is CASSTRQNSYEQYF. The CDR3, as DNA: TGTGCCAGCAGCACTCGACAGAACTCCTACGAGCAGTACTTC.

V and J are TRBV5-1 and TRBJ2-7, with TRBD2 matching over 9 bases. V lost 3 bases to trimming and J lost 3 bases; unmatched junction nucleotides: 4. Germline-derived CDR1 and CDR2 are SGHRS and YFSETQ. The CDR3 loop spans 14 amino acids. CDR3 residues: CASSSTSGHYEQYF. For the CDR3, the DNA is TGCGCCAGCAGCTCGACTAGCGGCCACTACGAGCAGTACTTC.

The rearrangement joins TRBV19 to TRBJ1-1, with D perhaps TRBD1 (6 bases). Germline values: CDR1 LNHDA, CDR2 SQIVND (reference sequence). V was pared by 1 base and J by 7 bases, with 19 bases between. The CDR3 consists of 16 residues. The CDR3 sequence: CASSIVGGQKGDEAFF. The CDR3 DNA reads TGTGCCAGTAGTATAGTAGGGGGACAAAAGGGGGATGAAGCTTTCTTT. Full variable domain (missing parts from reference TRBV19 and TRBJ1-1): DGGITQSPKYLFRKEGQNVTLSCEQNLNHDAMYWYRQDPGQGLRLIYYSQIVNDFQKGDIAEGYSVSREKKESFPLTVTSAQKNPTAFYLCASSIVGGQKGDEAFFGQGTRLTVV.

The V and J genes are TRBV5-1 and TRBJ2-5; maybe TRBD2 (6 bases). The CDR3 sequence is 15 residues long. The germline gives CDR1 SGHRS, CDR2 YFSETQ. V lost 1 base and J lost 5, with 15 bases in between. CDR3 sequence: CASSLSLAGGETQYF. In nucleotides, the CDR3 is TGCGCCAGCAGCTTGTCGCTAGCTGGAGGGGAGACCCAGTACTTC.

CDR3 loop: CASGRGGTYEQYF. CDR3 in DNA: TGTGCCAGCGGCCGGGGGGGGACCTACGAGCAGTACTTC. V gene TRBV28 combines with J gene TRBJ2-7; 8 bases are shared with TRBD2. Germline V lookup: CDR1 MDHEN, CDR2 SYDVKM. The CDR3 sequence is 13 residues long. J gave up 2 bases and V 8 bases, and 5 bases lay outside the gene matches.

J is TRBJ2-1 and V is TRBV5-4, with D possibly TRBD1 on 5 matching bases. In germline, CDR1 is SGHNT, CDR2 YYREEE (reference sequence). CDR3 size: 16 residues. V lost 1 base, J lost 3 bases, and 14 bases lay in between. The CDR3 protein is CASSLSEGVRYNEQFF. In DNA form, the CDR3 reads TGTGCCAGCAGCTTGTCGGAAGGGGTACGCTACAATGAGCAGTTCTTC.

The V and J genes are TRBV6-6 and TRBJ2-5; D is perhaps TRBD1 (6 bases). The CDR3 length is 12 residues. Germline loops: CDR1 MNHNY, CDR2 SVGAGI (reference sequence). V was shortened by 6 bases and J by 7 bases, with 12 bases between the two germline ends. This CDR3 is CASRDSARTQYF. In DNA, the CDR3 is TGTGCCAGCAGGGACAGTGCACGGACCCAGTACTTC.

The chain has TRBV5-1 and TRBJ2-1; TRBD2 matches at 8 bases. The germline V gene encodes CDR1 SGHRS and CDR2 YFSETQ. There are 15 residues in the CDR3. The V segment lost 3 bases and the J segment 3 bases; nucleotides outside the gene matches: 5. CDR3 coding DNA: TGCGCCAGCAGCTCAACCGGGACTAGCTACAATGAGCAGTTCTTC. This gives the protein CASSSTGTSYNEQFF.

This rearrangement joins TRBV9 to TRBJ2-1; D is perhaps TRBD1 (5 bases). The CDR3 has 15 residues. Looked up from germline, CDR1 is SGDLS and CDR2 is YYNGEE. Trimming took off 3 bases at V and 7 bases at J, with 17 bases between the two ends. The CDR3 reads CASSATMGLYNEQFF. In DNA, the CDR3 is TGTGCCAGCAGCGCAACTATGGGGCTCTATAATGAGCAGTTCTTC. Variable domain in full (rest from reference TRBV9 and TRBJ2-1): DSGVTQTPKHLITATGQRVTLRCSPRSGDLSVYWYQQSLDQGLQFLIQYYNGEERAKGNILERFSAQQFPDLHSELNLSSLELGDSALYFCASSATMGLYNEQFFGPGTRLTVL.